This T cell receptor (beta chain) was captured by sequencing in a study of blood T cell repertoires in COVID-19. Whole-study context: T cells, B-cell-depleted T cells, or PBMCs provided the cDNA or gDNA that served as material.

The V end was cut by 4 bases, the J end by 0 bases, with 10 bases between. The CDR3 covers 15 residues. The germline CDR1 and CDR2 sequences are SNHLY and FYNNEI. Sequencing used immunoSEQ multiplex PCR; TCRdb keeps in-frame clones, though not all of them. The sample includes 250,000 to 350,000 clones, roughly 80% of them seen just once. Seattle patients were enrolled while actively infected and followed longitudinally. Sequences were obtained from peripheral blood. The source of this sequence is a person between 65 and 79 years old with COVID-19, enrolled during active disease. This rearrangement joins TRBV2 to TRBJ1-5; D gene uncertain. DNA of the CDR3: TGTGCCAGCAGTGGGTCGGGGAGTAGCAATCAGCCCCAGCATTTT. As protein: CASSGSGSSNQPQHF.